This entry lists 28 T cell receptor beta chains sequenced from one sample in a study of blood T cell repertoires in COVID-19. Method: immunoSEQ multiplex PCR; TCRdb's copy keeps in-frame clones and lacks some. The sample lists roughly 69,000 clones, 84% seen once, with 13% in the top ten. Input material: peripheral blood. These receptor sequences come from a man aged 50 to 60 with COVID-19, enrolled during active disease.

The rearrangement links TRBV7-2 to TRBJ2-7, with 7 bases matching TRBD2. The trim removed 5 bases at V and 4 bases at J, leaving 11 bases unmatched. The CDR3 has 15 amino acids. Per the germline V gene, CDR1 is SGHTA and CDR2 is FQGNSA. This CDR3 is CASSPAGGMKYEQYF. CDR3 nucleotide sequence: TGTGCCAGCAGCCCTGCCGGGGGGATGAAATACGAGCAGTACTTC.

The V gene is TRBV7-3, the J gene TRBJ2-1; TRBD2 matches 11 bases. CDR3 length: 15 residues. V shed 5 bases and J 3 bases; nucleotides not matched to a gene: 3. Germline CDR1 SGHTA, CDR2 FQGTGA. The CDR3 sequence: CASSVTSGVYNEQFF. CDR3 in DNA: TGTGCCAGCAGCGTGACTAGCGGGGTCTACAATGAGCAGTTCTTC.

The chain has TRBV7-6 and TRBJ2-3; TRBD2 matches 10 bases. The CDR3 has 16 residues. J was trimmed by 5 bases and V by 5 bases; bases with no gene match: 10. CDR1 is SGHVS, CDR2 FNYEAQ, per germline. The CDR3 spells CASSPTSGEIKDTQYF. CDR3 bases: TGTGCCAGCAGCCCCACTAGCGGGGAAATTAAAGATACGCAGTATTTT.

J is TRBJ2-7 and V is TRBV3-1 (or the pseudogene TRBV3-2); 10 nucleotides align to TRBD2. J was trimmed by 6 bases and V by 4 bases; bases with no gene match: 3. The CDR3 is 13 amino acids. In germline, CDR1 is LGHDT, CDR2 YNNKEL (reference sequence). The CDR3: CASSLQREGEQYF. CDR3 DNA: TGTGCCAGCAGCCTGCAGCGGGAGGGCGAGCAGTACTTC.

This chain joins TRBV6-5 and TRBJ1-2; 9 bases are shared with TRBD1. V shed 7 bases and J 5 bases; nucleotides not matched to a gene: 5. Germline V CDR1 and CDR2: MNHEY, SVGAGI. The CDR3 spans 13 residues. The CDR3 region is CASNSGTGYGYTF. The CDR3 bases are TGTGCCAGCAACTCCGGGACAGGGTATGGCTACACCTTC.

The rearrangement links TRBV21-1 to TRBJ2-7; the D call of TRBD1 is as the table states it, not checked on the DNA. TRBV21-1 constitutes a pseudogene. The CDR3 has 16 amino acids. The CDR3 sequence: CASSATSGEGSYEQYF. CDR3 bases: TGTGCCAGCAGCGCGACCTCAGGGGAAGGCTCCTACGAGCAGTACTTC.

The J gene is TRBJ1-4, the V gene TRBV12-5, with D possibly being TRBD1 (6 bases). V was clipped by 4 bases and J by 10 bases, with 16 bases between them. The germline gives CDR1 LGHNT, CDR2 FRNRAP. The CDR3 spans 14 residues. CDR3 DNA: TGTGCTAGTGGTTCCCTGTCAGGGGCAGGAAAACTGTTTTTT. Translation gives CASGSLSGAGKLFF.

The rearrangement joins TRBV27 to TRBJ1-2; tentative D call: TRBD1 (5 bases). The V gene lost 8 bases and the J gene lost 3 bases, with 19 bases spanning the gap. Per germline, CDR1 MNHEY and CDR2 SMNVEV (reference sequence). This CDR3 comprises 15 residues. The CDR3 sequence: CASGTNVGEDYGYTF. In DNA, the CDR3 is TGTGCCAGCGGCACTAATGTGGGGGAGGACTATGGCTACACCTTC.

The chain recombines TRBV7-9 with TRBJ2-4, with a weak D call TRBD1 (5 bases). The V gene lost 2 bases and the J gene lost 15 bases, with 14 bases spanning the gap. Germline V gene lookup returns CDR1 SEHNR and CDR2 FQNEAQ (reference sequence). This CDR3 spans 12 amino acids. The CDR3 sequence: CASSLMDTPVYF. In nucleotides, the CDR3 is TGTGCCAGCAGCTTAATGGACACCCCCGTGTACTTC. Full variable domain (remainder filled in from reference TRBV7-9 and TRBJ2-4): DTGVSQNPRHKITKRGQNVTFRCDPISEHNRLYWYRQTLGQGPEFLTYFQNEAQLEKSRLLSDRFSAERPKGSFSTLEIQRTEQGDSAMYLCASSLMDTPVYFGAGTRLSVL.

V gene TRBV5-1 combines with J gene TRBJ2-1; D is possibly TRBD2 (6 bases). V was clipped by 4 bases and J by 5 bases, with 10 bases between them. CDR1 is SGHRS and CDR2 is YFSETQ in the germline V gene. The CDR3 sequence is 13 residues long. CDR3 DNA sequence: TGCGCCAGCAGCCTCGGGGGAGACAATGAGCAGTTCTTC. This codes for CASSLGGDNEQFF.

This clone has only one observation. CDR3 DNA: TGTGCCAGTAGTTTCATTAACAGGGGGGTTCCAATGAACACTGAAGCTTTCTTT. It yields the protein CASSFINRGVPMNTEAFF. V gene TRBV19 combines with J gene TRBJ1-1, with 8 bases lining up with TRBD1. Per germline, CDR1 LNHDA and CDR2 SQIVND (reference sequence). This CDR3 has 18 amino acids. V was clipped by 5 bases and J by 0 bases; unmatched bases: 14.

This clone was seen a single time. The chain has TRBV5-1 and TRBJ1-6; 7 nucleotides match TRBD1. The length of the CDR3 is 15 residues. The V gene's germline CDR1 is SGHRS and CDR2 YFSETQ. The V segment lost 2 bases and the J segment 6 bases; nucleotides outside the gene matches: 5. This CDR3 reads CASSLQGISNSPLHF. The CDR3 DNA reads as TGCGCCAGCAGCTTACAGGGGATCAGTAATTCACCCCTCCACTTT.

The DNA for the CDR3 is TGCGCCAGCAGCCAAGTCGCTAGCGAAGAGGTCACAGATACGCAGTATTTT. The encoded protein is CASSQVASEEVTDTQYF. The rearrangement links TRBV4-3 to TRBJ2-3, with D possibly matching TRBD2 (6 bases). CDR3 length equals 17 residues. V was trimmed by 1 base and J by 2 bases, leaving 16 bases between them. Germline V CDR1 and CDR2: LGHNA, YSLEER.

The chain combines TRBV14 with TRBJ2-7; possibly TRBD1 for D (6 bases). The CDR3 is 15 residues long. In germline, CDR1 is SGHDN, CDR2 FVKESK. V lost 1 base and J 0 bases, leaving 10 bases between the germline ends. CDR3 amino acids: CASSQGQASSYEQYF. The DNA for the CDR3 is TGTGCCAGCAGCCAAGGACAGGCCAGCTCCTACGAGCAGTACTTC.

A few counts support this clone. The rearrangement joins TRBV29-1 to TRBJ2-7, with a possible D match to TRBD1 (6 bases). In germline, CDR1 is SQVTM, CDR2 ANQGSEA. Trimming stripped 4 bases from V and 6 bases from J, with 19 bases between. CDR3 length equals 14 residues. The CDR3 bases are TGCAGCGTTGTAGGAACTCACGAAGGGGGCGAGCAGTACTTC. It is translated as CSVVGTHEGGEQYF.

This clone has only a few counts. The rearrangement uses TRBV3-1 (or the pseudogene TRBV3-2) and TRBJ1-1; D might be TRBD1 (5 bases). Trimming left V 0 bases short and J 3 bases short, with 20 bases between. CDR3 length: 18 amino acids. CDR1 is LGHDT and CDR2 is YNNKEL in the germline V gene (reference sequence). CDR3 residues: CASSQDTRGGTLYTEAFF. CDR3 in DNA: TGTGCCAGCAGCCAAGATACACGTGGAGGGACGCTGTACACTGAAGCTTTCTTT.

CDR3 region: CASSPPGLGSHEQFF. The DNA for the CDR3 is TGTGCCAGCTCACCACCGGGACTAGGTTCCCATGAGCAGTTCTTC. This rearrangement joins TRBV18 to TRBJ2-1; 8 nucleotides agree with TRBD2. CDR3 length equals 15 residues. Germline lookup yields CDR1 KGHSH and CDR2 LQKENI. V shed 0 bases, J shed 8 bases, and the junction held 6 bases outside the gene matches.

This chain uses TRBV7-2 with TRBJ2-7, with 12 positions matching TRBD2. Germline CDR1 is SGHTA and CDR2 is FQGNSA. The CDR3 runs to 15 residues. Germline trimming cut 5 bases from V and 5 bases from J; bases unmatched to any gene: 7. CDR3 DNA: TGTGCCAGCAGCACCGGACTAGCGGGGATAAACGAGCAGTACTTC. It specifies CASSTGLAGINEQYF.

The genes are TRBV29-1 and TRBJ2-7, with 9 bases matching TRBD1. The V and J ends lost 5 bases and 3 bases, in that order; junction bases with no gene match: 5. The germline V gene encodes CDR1 SQVTM and CDR2 ANQGSEA. This CDR3 contains 13 residues. CDR3 nucleotides: TGCAGCGTTCCCGGGACAGGGTACTACGAGCAGTACTTC. This codes for CSVPGTGYYEQYF.

The chain uses TRBV15 and TRBJ2-2; 8 nucleotides line up with TRBD1. From germline, CDR1 is LNHNV and CDR2 YYDKDF (reference sequence). The V and J ends lost 0 bases and 1 base, in that order; junction bases with no gene match: 1. The CDR3 has 16 amino acids. CDR3 sequence (DNA): TGTGCCACCAGCAGAGATGGACAGGGGAACACCGGGGAGCTGTTTTTT. It specifies CATSRDGQGNTGELFF.

The V gene is TRBV28, the J gene TRBJ2-7, with D possibly TRBD2 on 5 matching bases. Per the germline V gene, CDR1 is MDHEN and CDR2 is SYDVKM. Trimming pared 3 bases from V and 4 bases from J, leaving 7 bases between. CDR3 size: 12 residues. CDR3 DNA: TGTGCCAGCAGTTTCCGAGGGTACGAGCAGTACTTC. Translated: CASSFRGYEQYF.

The rearrangement uses TRBV7-9 and TRBJ2-7; D gene unclear. The V end lost 2 bases, the J end lost 3 bases, and 2 bases lay between the germline ends. The CDR3 loop spans 11 amino acids. From germline, CDR1 is SEHNR and CDR2 FQNEAQ (reference sequence). As DNA, the CDR3 is TGTGCCAGCAGCTTACACTACGAGCAGTACTTC. Its protein product is CASSLHYEQYF. The full variable domain, rest sourced from reference TRBV7-9 and TRBJ2-7, is DTGVSQNPRHKITKRGQNVTFRCDPISEHNRLYWYRQTLGQGPEFLTYFQNEAQLEKSRLLSDRFSAERPKGSFSTLEIQRTEQGDSAMYLCASSLHYEQYFGPGTRLTVT.

The J gene is TRBJ2-2, the V gene TRBV9; perhaps TRBD2 as D (8 bases). Germline CDR1 SGDLS, CDR2 YYNGEE. Deletions cut 2 bases from V and 5 bases from J, with 16 bases between. The CDR3 sequence is 16 residues long. The CDR3 loop is CASSVAGGLGTGELFF. In nucleotides, the CDR3 is TGTGCCAGCAGCGTTGCAGGGGGACTAGGTACCGGGGAGCTGTTTTTT. Supplemented by reference TRBV9 and TRBJ2-2, the full variable domain reads DSGVTQTPKHLITATGQRVTLRCSPRSGDLSVYWYQQSLDQGLQFLIQYYNGEERAKGNILERFSAQQFPDLHSELNLSSLELGDSALYFCASSVAGGLGTGELFFGEGSRLTVL.

The J gene is TRBJ2-6, the V gene TRBV5-1, with D possibly TRBD1 on 6 matching bases. CDR3 size: 19 residues. The germline V gene encodes CDR1 SGHRS and CDR2 YFSETQ. Trimming stripped 2 bases from V and 2 bases from J, with 20 bases between. The CDR3 spells CASSFFQRGRSAGANVLTF. The CDR3 DNA is TGCGCCAGCAGCTTCTTCCAAAGGGGGAGATCAGCTGGGGCCAACGTCCTGACTTTC.

The chain carries TRBV18 and TRBJ1-4, with D unclear. V lost 0 bases to trimming and J lost 10 bases, with 15 bases between them. The germline V gene encodes CDR1 KGHSH and CDR2 LQKENI. This CDR3 spans 15 amino acids. CDR3 in amino acids: CASSPPAPLDGKLFF. The CDR3 DNA is TGTGCCAGCTCACCACCGGCACCCCTAGACGGAAAACTGTTTTTT.

The J gene is TRBJ1-4, the V gene TRBV2; D may be TRBD1 (5 bases). Trimming stripped 6 bases from V and 8 bases from J, with 10 bases between. The CDR3 runs 12 residues. Germline-derived CDR1 and CDR2 are SNHLY and FYNNEI. The CDR3 coding sequence is TGTGCCAGCAGAATGGGGGGGGAAAAACTGTTTTTT. Its protein product is CASRMGGEKLFF.

The J gene is TRBJ2-7, the V gene TRBV2; D perhaps matches TRBD2 (5 bases). Trimming pared 6 bases from V and 3 bases from J, leaving 12 bases between. Germline CDR1 and CDR2: SNHLY and FYNNEI. The CDR3 loop spans 13 amino acids. The CDR3 DNA reads TGTGCCAGCAGGGGCTCGGGGTACTACGAGCAGTACTTC. This translates into CASRGSGYYEQYF.

The chain employs TRBV19 and TRBJ1-4; D is perhaps TRBD1 (5 bases). V was trimmed by 2 bases and J by 8 bases, leaving 12 bases between them. This CDR3 spans 14 amino acids. The germline V gene encodes CDR1 LNHDA and CDR2 SQIVND (reference sequence). This CDR3 is CASSISQGGEKLFF. DNA of the CDR3: TGTGCCAGTAGTATAAGTCAGGGTGGCGAAAAACTGTTTTTT.